These 20 T cell receptor beta chains share one sample of origin, sequenced in a study of sequential checkpoint blockade in melanoma. The data were produced by immunoSEQ multiplex PCR, yet TCRdb's version contains in-frame clones alone and is incomplete. This table holds roughly 2,800 clones, about 20% found once. The treatment was: randomized to nivolumab then ipilimumab (arm A) or the reverse (arm B). The sample here was tumor tissue (inferred from file names), taken from a patient given nivolumab and ipilimumab in sequence. The receptors were gathered from a human donor with melanoma.

This clone was detected a few times. Here the CDR3 DNA reads TGTGCCTGGAGTTTGAACGGAAATCAGCCCCAGCATTTT. Translated: CAWSLNGNQPQHF. The rearrangement uses TRBV30 and TRBJ1-5; D unresolved. The V end was cut by 2 bases, the J end by 4 bases, with 9 bases between. Per the germline V gene, CDR1 is GTSNPN and CDR2 is SVGIG (reference sequence). This CDR3 spans 13 amino acids. Variable domain in full (rest from reference TRBV30 and TRBJ1-5): SQTIHQWPATLVQPVGSPLSLECTVEGTSNPNLYWYRQAAGRGLQLLFYSVGIGQISSEVPQNLSASRPQDRQFILSSKKLLLSDSGFYLCAWSLNGNQPQHFGDGTRLSIL.

The V gene is TRBV5-1, the J gene TRBJ2-7; the D is unclear. This CDR3 has 14 amino acids. Trimming took 5 bases from V and 2 from J, leaving 14 bases between them. The germline V gene encodes CDR1 SGHRS and CDR2 YFSETQ. The CDR3 protein is CASSQERVPYEQYF. Written as DNA, the CDR3 is TGCGCCAGCAGTCAGGAACGGGTTCCCTACGAGCAGTACTTC.

This clone counts as medium-sized (0.01 to 0.1%). The rearrangement links TRBV9 to TRBJ2-7; D perhaps matches TRBD1 (6 bases). V lost 0 bases and J 3 bases, leaving 13 bases between the germline ends. This CDR3 has 15 residues. CDR1 is SGDLS, CDR2 YYNGEE, per germline. CDR3 in DNA: TGTGCCAGCAGCGTAGCTGCCGGACAGATCTACGAGCAGTACTTC. Translation: CASSVAAGQIYEQYF.

V is TRBV29-1 and J is TRBJ1-1; TRBD1 is a possible D gene (5 bases). The ends were cut back, 7 bases at V and 1 base at J, with 19 bases in the middle. Per germline, CDR1 SQVTM and CDR2 ANQGSEA. CDR3 size: 15 residues. CDR3 bases: TGCAGCGCGGGGGACCGGGGGTTGGGGAACACTGAAGCTTTCTTT. Its protein product is CSAGDRGLGNTEAFF.

The rearrangement links TRBV5-1 to TRBJ2-2, with a possible D match to TRBD1 (5 bases). Germline V gene data show CDR1 as SGHRS and CDR2 as YFSETQ. The CDR3 has 18 residues. Deletions cut 5 bases from V and 5 bases from J, with 25 bases between. CDR3 coding DNA: TGCGCCAGCAGTTGGTCCACAGGCCCACCCCCGAGGACCGGGGAGCTGTTTTTT. Translated, it gives CASSWSTGPPPRTGELFF. The whole variable domain, remainder taken from reference TRBV5-1 and TRBJ2-2, is KAGVTQTPRYLIKTRGQQVTLSCSPISGHRSVSWYQQTPGQGLQFLFEYFSETQRNKGNFPGRFSGRQFSNSRSEMNVSTLELGDSALYLCASSWSTGPPPRTGELFFGEGSRLTVL.

V and J are TRBV5-1 and TRBJ1-6; D remains ambiguous. V was clipped by 0 bases and J by 7 bases, with 8 bases between them. Germline-derived CDR1 and CDR2 are SGHRS and YFSETQ. This CDR3 comprises 14 residues. The CDR3 is CASSLEGSNSPLHF. The CDR3 DNA is TGCGCCAGCAGCTTGGAAGGGTCAAATTCACCCCTCCACTTT. The full variable domain, in which reference TRBV5-1 and TRBJ1-6 provide the parts outside the CDR3, is KAGVTQTPRYLIKTRGQQVTLSCSPISGHRSVSWYQQTPGQGLQFLFEYFSETQRNKGNFPGRFSGRQFSNSRSEMNVSTLELGDSALYLCASSLEGSNSPLHFGNGTRLTVT.

The chain uses TRBV15 and TRBJ1-1, with D perhaps TRBD1 (5 bases). The germline V and J ends were trimmed by 0 bases and 0 bases, with 8 bases remaining between them. Germline values: CDR1 LNHNV, CDR2 YYDKDF (reference sequence). There are 15 residues in the CDR3. The DNA for the CDR3 is TGTGCCACCAGCAGAGATCGACAGATGAACACTGAAGCTTTCTTT. Protein product: CATSRDRQMNTEAFF.

This rearrangement joins TRBV30 to TRBJ1-3, with a possible D match to TRBD1 (6 bases). Germline V gene lookup returns CDR1 GTSNPN and CDR2 SVGIG (reference sequence). This CDR3 contains 12 residues. Trimming stripped 2 bases from V and 7 bases from J, with 9 bases between. The CDR3 bases are TGTGCCTGGAGTAGGGGGGTCAACACCATATATTTT. It translates to CAWSRGVNTIYF. Using reference TRBV30 and TRBJ1-3 for the parts outside the CDR3, the full variable domain is SQTIHQWPATLVQPVGSPLSLECTVEGTSNPNLYWYRQAAGRGLQLLFYSVGIGQISSEVPQNLSASRPQDRQFILSSKKLLLSDSGFYLCAWSRGVNTIYFGEGSWLTVV.

V and J are TRBV11-3 and TRBJ1-2, with TRBD1 matching 10 bases. V lost 5 bases, J lost 6 bases, and 6 bases stayed unmatched. The length of the CDR3 is 14 residues. Germline V CDR1 and CDR2: SGHNT, YENEEA. The CDR3 DNA sequence: TGTGCCAGCAGCCCAAGACAGGGGGCGCATGGCTACACCTTC. Translating it yields CASSPRQGAHGYTF.

Here the CDR3 reads CASSPTPNYGYTF. CDR3 nucleotide sequence: TGTGCCAGTAGTCCGACACCGAACTATGGCTACACCTTC. The chain uses TRBV19 and TRBJ1-2; no reliable D call. Trimming left V 5 bases short and J 2 bases short, with 9 bases between. The CDR3 sequence is 13 residues long. From germline, CDR1 is LNHDA and CDR2 SQIVND (reference sequence).

This clone was recorded a few times. The chain joins TRBV30 to TRBJ1-1; 10 nucleotides line up with TRBD1. Unmatched junction bases numbered 7, after V lost 8 bases and J lost 4 bases. Germline V gene sequence: CDR1 GTSNPN, CDR2 SVGIG (reference sequence). This CDR3 has 13 amino acids. CDR3 protein: CAGRQGAGTEAFF. For the CDR3, the DNA is TGTGCCGGCAGACAGGGGGCCGGCACTGAAGCTTTCTTT.

This clone is categorized as large. The rearrangement uses TRBV11-3 and TRBJ2-1; 11 bases are a match to TRBD2. The CDR3 spans 15 residues. The V gene end was trimmed by 4 bases and the J gene end by 4 bases; junction bases not matched to a gene: 3. Per germline, CDR1 SGHNT and CDR2 YENEEA. CDR3 amino acids: CASSSTSGVYNEQFF. In DNA form, the CDR3 reads TGTGCCAGCAGCTCGACTAGCGGGGTATACAATGAGCAGTTCTTC.

Here the CDR3 DNA reads TGTGCCAGCAGCCGTATAAGGGGGACAGTTGGTCTCAAATATGGCTACACCTTC. Translating gives CASSRIRGTVGLKYGYTF. The gene calls are TRBV6-8 and TRBJ1-2, with 7 bases identical to TRBD1. CDR1 is MNHGY, CDR2 SAAAGT, per germline. The CDR3 spans 18 residues. V gave up 6 bases and J gave up 5 bases; unmatched junction bases: 21.

This clone was counted at least ten times. The chain couples TRBV11-3 to TRBJ2-3; tentative D call: TRBD2 (6 bases). The CDR3 runs 16 residues. CDR1 and CDR2 (germline): SGHNT, YENEEA. V was clipped by 3 bases and J by 6 bases, with 19 bases between them. CDR3 protein: CASSLQSRGVGDTQYF. In nucleotides, the CDR3 is TGTGCCAGCAGCTTGCAATCGCGCGGGGTAGGTGATACGCAGTATTTT.

Many counts were recorded for this clone. The CDR3 here is CASSLDGALAWSYEQYF. CDR3 coding DNA: TGTGCCAGCAGTCTGGACGGGGCGCTGGCTTGGTCCTACGAGCAGTACTTC. The J gene is TRBJ2-7, the V gene TRBV11-3; D tentatively fits TRBD1 or TRBD2 (5 bases each). V shed 6 bases and J shed 1 base, with 22 bases lying between them. The CDR3 totals 17 residues. Germline V lookup: CDR1 SGHNT, CDR2 YENEEA.

In its sample, this clone ranks as medium-sized. DNA for the CDR3: TGTGCCAGCAGTTACCGAAGCCCCGGTCGGGACAGGGTCTACAATGAGCAGTTCTTC. This gives the protein CASSYRSPGRDRVYNEQFF. The chain links TRBV6-8 to TRBJ2-1; TRBD1 agrees at 9 bases. CDR3 length: 19 amino acids. Germline CDR1 is MNHGY and CDR2 is SAAAGT. V gave up 2 bases and J gave up 3 bases; unmatched junction bases: 14.

The table lists this clone with many counts. The chain combines TRBV11-3 with TRBJ1-6, with unresolved D. Per the germline V gene, CDR1 is SGHNT and CDR2 is YENEEA. The CDR3 runs to 14 residues. Trimming pared 0 bases from V and 10 bases from J, leaving 10 bases between. Here the CDR3 reads CASSLDPRRSPLHF. The CDR3 bases are TGTGCCAGCAGCTTAGATCCACGTAGATCACCCCTCCACTTT.

This clone was picked up a small number of times. This chain joins TRBV6-8 and TRBJ2-7; either TRBD1 or TRBD2 may supply D (5 bases each). Per germline, CDR1 MNHGY and CDR2 SAAAGT. The germline V and J ends were trimmed by 2 bases and 5 bases, with 13 bases remaining between them. The CDR3 consists of 14 residues. The DNA for the CDR3 is TGTGCCAGCAGTTACCGAGGGGTTGACCACGAGCAGTACTTC. Translated, it gives CASSYRGVDHEQYF.

V gene TRBV6-7 combines with J gene TRBJ2-7; no reliable D call. TRBV6-7 is filed as an ORF, its function uncertain. This CDR3 has 11 amino acids. Trimming pared 2 bases from V and 3 bases from J, leaving 2 bases between. The DNA for the CDR3 is TGTGCCAGCAGTTACAACTACGAGCAGTACTTC. Its translation is CASSYNYEQYF.

This rearrangement joins TRBV5-1 to TRBJ2-7; TRBD1 aligns across 7 bases. This CDR3 has 14 amino acids. J lost 5 bases, V lost 4 bases, and 9 bases had no gene match. From germline, CDR1 is SGHRS and CDR2 YFSETQ. The CDR3 DNA sequence: TGCGCCAGCAGCGGGGCCGACAGGGTCCACGAGCAGTACTTC. It encodes CASSGADRVHEQYF.